The T cell receptor (beta chain) described here comes from a study of cytomegalovirus exposure and HLA in healthy donors. Regarding the study as a whole: Reports described diagnosis of cytomegalovirus status by the classifier as highly specific and sensitive. The authors listed 150 or so TCR beta chains as cytomegalovirus-associated. As confirmed in vitro, three CMV-associated chains were specific for CMV antigens.

The CDR3 length is 12 residues. The V and J ends lost 6 bases and 7 bases respectively, with 12 bases between them. The germline CDR1 and CDR2 sequences are LGHNT and FRNRAP. Notes on this clone: The antigen remains undetermined.

Assay: immunoSEQ multiplex PCR; the TCRdb copy retains only in-frame clones and omits some. Among roughly 150,000 clones listed, about 96% were seen once. This TCR was sampled from a woman aged 18 to 35 in good health and CMV-seronegative. This sequence joins TRBV12-5 and TRBJ1-1; D perhaps matches TRBD1 (5 bases). Sequences were obtained from PBMCs. The CDR3 region has the DNA TGTGCTAGTGGCATGGGGGGGGATGAAGCTTTCTTT. This codes for CASGMGGDEAFF.